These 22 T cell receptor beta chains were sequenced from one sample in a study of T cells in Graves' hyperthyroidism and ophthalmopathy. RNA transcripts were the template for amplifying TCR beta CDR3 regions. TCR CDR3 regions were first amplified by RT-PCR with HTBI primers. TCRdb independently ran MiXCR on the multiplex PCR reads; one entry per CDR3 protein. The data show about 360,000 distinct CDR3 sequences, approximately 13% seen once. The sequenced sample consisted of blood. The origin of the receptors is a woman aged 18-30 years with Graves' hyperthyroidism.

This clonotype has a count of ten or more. The CDR3, as DNA: TGTGCCAGCTCACCACCCGGACTAGCGGGAGTAGAGACCCAGTACTTC. It is translated as CASSPPGLAGVETQYF. The chain couples TRBV18 to TRBJ2-5, with TRBD2 matching over 13 bases. CDR1 is KGHSH, CDR2 LQKENI, per germline. V trimming: 0 bases; J trimming: 4 bases; junction bases outside the gene matches: 2. The CDR3 has 16 residues.

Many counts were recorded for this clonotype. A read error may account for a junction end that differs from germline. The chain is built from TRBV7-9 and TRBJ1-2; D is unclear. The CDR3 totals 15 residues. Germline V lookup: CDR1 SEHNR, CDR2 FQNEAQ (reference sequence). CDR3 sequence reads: CASSVALEPTGGYTF. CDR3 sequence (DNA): TGTGCCAGCAGCGTAGCCCTTGAGCCAACTGGTGGCTACACCTTC.

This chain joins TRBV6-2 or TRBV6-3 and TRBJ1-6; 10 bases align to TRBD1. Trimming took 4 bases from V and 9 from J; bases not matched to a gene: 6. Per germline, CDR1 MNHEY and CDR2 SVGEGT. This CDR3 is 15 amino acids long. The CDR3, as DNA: TGTGCCAGCAGTTCCGGGACAGGGGAACCTTCACCCCTCCACTTT. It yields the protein CASSSGTGEPSPLHF.

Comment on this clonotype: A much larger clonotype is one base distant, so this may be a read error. CDR3 sequence (DNA): TGTGCCAGCAGCTATGACAGGGGGGGGGCTGAAGCTTTCTTT. Its protein is CASSYDRGGAEAFF. This chain links TRBV12-3 or TRBV12-4 with TRBJ1-1; 9 bases fit TRBD1. The junction had 8 bases not matched to a gene; V was cut back by 6 bases and J by 6 bases. The CDR3 is made up of 14 amino acids.

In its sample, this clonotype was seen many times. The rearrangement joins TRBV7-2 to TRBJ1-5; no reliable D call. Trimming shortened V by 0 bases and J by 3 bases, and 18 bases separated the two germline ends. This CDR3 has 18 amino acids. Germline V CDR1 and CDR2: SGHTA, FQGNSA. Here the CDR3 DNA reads TGTGCCAGCAGCTTAGCCGCCGGGTCGGCAGCCTTCAATCAGCCCCAGCATTTT. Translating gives CASSLAAGSAAFNQPQHF.

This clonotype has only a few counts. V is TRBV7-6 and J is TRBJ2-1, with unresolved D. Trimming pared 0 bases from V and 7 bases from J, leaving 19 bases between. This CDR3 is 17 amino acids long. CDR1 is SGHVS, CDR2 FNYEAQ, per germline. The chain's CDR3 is CASSLADPRISGNEQFF. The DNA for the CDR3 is TGTGCCAGCAGCTTAGCGGACCCCCGAATTTCGGGTAATGAGCAGTTCTTC.

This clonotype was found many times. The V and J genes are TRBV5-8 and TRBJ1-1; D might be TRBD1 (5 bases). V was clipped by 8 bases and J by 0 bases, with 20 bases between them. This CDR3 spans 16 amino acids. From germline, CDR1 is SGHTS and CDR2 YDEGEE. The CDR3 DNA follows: TGTGCCAGAGGTACCCTCGGGGACCCGATGAACACTGAAGCTTTCTTT. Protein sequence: CARGTLGDPMNTEAFF.

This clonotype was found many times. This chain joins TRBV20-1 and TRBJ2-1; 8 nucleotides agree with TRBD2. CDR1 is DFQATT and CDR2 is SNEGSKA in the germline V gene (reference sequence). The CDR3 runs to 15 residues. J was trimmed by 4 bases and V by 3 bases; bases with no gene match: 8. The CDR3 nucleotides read TGCAGTGCTAGGCCGGGACTAGGGCTTTACAATGAGCAGTTCTTC. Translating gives CSARPGLGLYNEQFF.

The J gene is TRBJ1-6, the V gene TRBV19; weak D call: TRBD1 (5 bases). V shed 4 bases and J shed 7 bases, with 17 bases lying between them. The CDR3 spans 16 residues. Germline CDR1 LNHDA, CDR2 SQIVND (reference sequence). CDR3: CASSSVTEGTNSPLHF. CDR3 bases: TGTGCCAGTAGTAGTGTGACTGAAGGGACCAATTCACCCCTCCACTTT. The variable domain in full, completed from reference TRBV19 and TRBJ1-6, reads DGGITQSPKYLFRKEGQNVTLSCEQNLNHDAMYWYRQDPGQGLRLIYYSQIVNDFQKGDIAEGYSVSREKKESFPLTVTSAQKNPTAFYLCASSSVTEGTNSPLHFGNGTRLTVT.

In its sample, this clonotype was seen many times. CDR3 in amino acids: CATMTGLDQPQHF. Written as DNA, the CDR3 is TGTGCCACCATGACAGGCTTAGATCAGCCCCAGCATTTT. The chain joins TRBV18 to TRBJ1-5; tentatively, D is TRBD1 (6 bases). Trimming shortened V by 10 bases and J by 5 bases, and 15 bases separated the two germline ends. This CDR3 comprises 13 residues. Germline values: CDR1 KGHSH, CDR2 LQKENI.

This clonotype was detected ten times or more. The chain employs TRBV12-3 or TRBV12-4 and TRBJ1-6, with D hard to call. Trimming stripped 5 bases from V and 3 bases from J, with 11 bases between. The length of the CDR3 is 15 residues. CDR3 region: CASSPSRDYNSPLHF. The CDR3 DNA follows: TGTGCCAGCAGTCCGTCCCGGGACTATAATTCACCCCTCCACTTT.

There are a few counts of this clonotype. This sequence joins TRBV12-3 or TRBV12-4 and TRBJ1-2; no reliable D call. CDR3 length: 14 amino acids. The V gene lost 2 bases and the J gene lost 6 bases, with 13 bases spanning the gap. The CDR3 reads CASSLWTSVHGYTF. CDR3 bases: TGTGCCAGCAGTTTATGGACGTCTGTACATGGCTACACCTTC.

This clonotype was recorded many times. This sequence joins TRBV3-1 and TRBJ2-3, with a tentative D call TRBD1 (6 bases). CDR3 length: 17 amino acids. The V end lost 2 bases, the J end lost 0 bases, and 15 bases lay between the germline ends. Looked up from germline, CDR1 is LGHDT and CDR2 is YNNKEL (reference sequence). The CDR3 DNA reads TGTGCCAGCAGCCAAAGCCCGGACAGACTTAGCACAGATACGCAGTATTTT. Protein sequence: CASSQSPDRLSTDTQYF.

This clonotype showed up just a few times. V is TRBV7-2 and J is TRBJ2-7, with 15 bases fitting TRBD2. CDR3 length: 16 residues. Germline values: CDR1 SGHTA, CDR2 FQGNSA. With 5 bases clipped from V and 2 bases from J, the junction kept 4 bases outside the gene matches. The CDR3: CASSPRTSGGAYEQYF. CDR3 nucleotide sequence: TGTGCCAGCAGCCCCCGGACTAGCGGGGGGGCCTACGAGCAGTACTTC.

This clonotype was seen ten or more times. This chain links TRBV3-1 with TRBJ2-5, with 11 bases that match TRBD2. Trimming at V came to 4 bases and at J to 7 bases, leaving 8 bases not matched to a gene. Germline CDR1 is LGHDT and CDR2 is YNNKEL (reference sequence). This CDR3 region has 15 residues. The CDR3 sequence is CASSLSGGAGATQYF. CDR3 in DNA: TGTGCCAGCAGCCTTAGCGGGGGGGCCGGGGCGACCCAGTACTTC.

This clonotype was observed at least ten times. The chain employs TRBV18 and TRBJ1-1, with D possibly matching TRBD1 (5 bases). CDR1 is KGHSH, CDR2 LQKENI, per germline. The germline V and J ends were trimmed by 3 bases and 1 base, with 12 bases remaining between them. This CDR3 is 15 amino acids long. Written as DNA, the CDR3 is TGTGCCAGCTCACCTCAGGGAGGAGAGAACACTGAAGCTTTCTTT. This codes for CASSPQGGENTEAFF.

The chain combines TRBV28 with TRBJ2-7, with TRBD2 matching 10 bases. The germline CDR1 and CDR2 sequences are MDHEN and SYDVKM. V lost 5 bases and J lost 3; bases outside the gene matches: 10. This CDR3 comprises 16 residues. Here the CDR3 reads CASSPPGIAGGYEQYF. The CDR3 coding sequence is TGTGCCAGCAGTCCCCCTGGAATAGCGGGAGGCTACGAGCAGTACTTC.

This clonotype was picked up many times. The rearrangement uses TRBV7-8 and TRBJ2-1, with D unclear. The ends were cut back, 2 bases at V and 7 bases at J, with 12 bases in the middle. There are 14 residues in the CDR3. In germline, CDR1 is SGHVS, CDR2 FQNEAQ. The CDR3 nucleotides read TGTGCCAGCAGCTTAAGACCCCCTTTGAATGAGCAGTTCTTC. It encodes CASSLRPPLNEQFF.

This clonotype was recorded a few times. CDR3 amino acids: CASSYRVSSGNTIYF. The CDR3 DNA is TGTGCCAGCAGTTACCGCGTCAGCTCTGGAAACACCATATATTTT. The rearrangement joins TRBV6-5 to TRBJ1-3; D unresolved. The V gene's germline CDR1 is MNHEY and CDR2 SVGAGI. V lost 2 bases and J lost 0, with 8 bases in between. The CDR3 has 15 amino acids.

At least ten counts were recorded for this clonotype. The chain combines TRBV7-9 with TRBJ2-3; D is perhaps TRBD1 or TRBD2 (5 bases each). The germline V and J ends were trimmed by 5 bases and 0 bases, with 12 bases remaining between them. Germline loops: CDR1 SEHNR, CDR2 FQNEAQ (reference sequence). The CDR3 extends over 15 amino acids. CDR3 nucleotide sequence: TGTGCCAGCAGCGCCGTTGGGGACAGCACAGATACGCAGTATTTT. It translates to CASSAVGDSTDTQYF.

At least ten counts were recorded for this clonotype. The CDR3 protein is CSAAQLGTGTYEQYF. The CDR3 DNA reads as TGCAGCGCTGCGCAACTCGGGACGGGAACCTACGAGCAGTACTTC. This chain uses TRBV29-1 with TRBJ2-7, with D perhaps given as TRBD1 or TRBD2 (5 bases each). Looked up from germline, CDR1 is SQVTM and CDR2 is ANQGSEA. V was cut by 7 bases and J by 2 bases, with 21 bases left in between. The CDR3 length is 15 residues.

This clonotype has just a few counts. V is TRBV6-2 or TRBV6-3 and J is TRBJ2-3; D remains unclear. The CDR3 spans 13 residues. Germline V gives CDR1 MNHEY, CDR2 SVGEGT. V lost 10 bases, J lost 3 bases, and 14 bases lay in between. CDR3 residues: CATLTGLTDTQYF. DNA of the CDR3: TGTGCCACCCTTACCGGGCTTACAGATACGCAGTATTTT.